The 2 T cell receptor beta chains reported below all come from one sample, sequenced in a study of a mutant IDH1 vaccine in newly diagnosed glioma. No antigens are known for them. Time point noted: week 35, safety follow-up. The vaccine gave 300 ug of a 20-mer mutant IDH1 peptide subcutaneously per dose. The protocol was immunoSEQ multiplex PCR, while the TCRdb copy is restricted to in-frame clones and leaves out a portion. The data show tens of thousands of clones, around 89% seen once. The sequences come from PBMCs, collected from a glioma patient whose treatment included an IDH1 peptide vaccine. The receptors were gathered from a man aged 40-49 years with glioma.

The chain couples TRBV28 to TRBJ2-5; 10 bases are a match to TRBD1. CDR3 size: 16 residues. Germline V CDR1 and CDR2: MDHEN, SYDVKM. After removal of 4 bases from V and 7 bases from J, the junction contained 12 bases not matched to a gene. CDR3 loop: CASSSPTGGSRWTQYF. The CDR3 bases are TGTGCCAGCAGTTCACCGACAGGGGGCTCCCGGTGGACCCAGTACTTC. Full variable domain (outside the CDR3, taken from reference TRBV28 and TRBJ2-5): DVKVTQSSRYLVKRTGEKVFLECVQDMDHENMFWYRQDPGLGLRLIYFSYDVKMKEKGDIPEGYSVSREKKERFSLILESASTNQTSMYLCASSSPTGGSRWTQYFGPGTRLLVL.

The CDR3 sequence: CASSPRTDNSNQPQHF. The CDR3, as DNA: TGTGCCAGTAGTCCCCGGACGGATAATAGCAATCAGCCCCAGCATTTT. The gene calls are TRBV19 and TRBJ1-5; D is uncertain. The CDR3 totals 16 residues. Trimming removed 5 bases at V and 0 bases at J, with 14 bases between. Germline V gene lookup returns CDR1 LNHDA and CDR2 SQIVND (reference sequence).